The 25 T cell receptor beta chains below all came from one sample that was sequenced in a study of T cells after yellow fever vaccination. TCRdb recomputed calls from the 5' RACE reads with MiXCR, one row per CDR3 protein. The sample shows 350,000 to 550,000 distinct CDR3 sequences, around 20% of them seen only once. The specimen comprised PBMCs, sampled before the yellow fever booster vaccination. The receptor set was obtained from a man aged 18-30 years who received the YFV17D yellow fever vaccine.

J is TRBJ2-5 and V is TRBV12-3 or TRBV12-4; unclear D gene. Trimming removed 2 bases at V and 4 bases at J, with 11 bases between. The CDR3 spans 14 residues. The CDR3 sequence is CASSLTVWGETQYF. In DNA form, the CDR3 reads TGTGCCAGCAGTTTAACAGTTTGGGGAGAGACCCAGTACTTC.

The rearrangement joins TRBV5-1 to TRBJ2-5, with 7 positions matching TRBD2. The V and J ends lost 5 bases and 1 base, in that order; junction bases with no gene match: 5. The CDR3 is 14 residues long. Germline assignment: CDR1 SGHRS and CDR2 YFSETQ. CDR3 bases: TGCGCCAGCAGGGCGGGAGTTCTCCAAGAGACCCAGTACTTC. Its translation is CASRAGVLQETQYF.

The chain couples TRBV4-3 to TRBJ2-7, with D possibly being TRBD2 (6 bases). Looked up from germline, CDR1 is LGHNA and CDR2 is YSLEER. V lost 4 bases and J 2 bases, leaving 21 bases between the germline ends. The CDR3 spans 17 residues. The CDR3 DNA reads as TGCGCCAGCAGCCGTGGAGTTTTAGGGACTTTCCCCTACGAGCAGTACTTC. It translates to CASSRGVLGTFPYEQYF.

The CDR3 spells CASSLLGTGDQPQHF. CDR3 bases: TGTGCCAGCAGTTTATTAGGGACAGGGGATCAGCCCCAGCATTTT. V and J are TRBV28 and TRBJ1-5; 10 bases align to TRBD1. CDR1 is MDHEN, CDR2 SYDVKM, per germline. V gave up 1 base and J gave up 5 bases; unmatched junction bases: 2. This CDR3 is 15 amino acids long. Together with reference TRBV28 and TRBJ1-5, the CDR3 gives the full variable domain: DVKVTQSSRYLVKRTGEKVFLECVQDMDHENMFWYRQDPGLGLRLIYFSYDVKMKEKGDIPEGYSVSREKKERFSLILESASTNQTSMYLCASSLLGTGDQPQHFGDGTRLSIL.

V and J are TRBV7-4 and TRBJ2-3; 12 nucleotides line up with TRBD2. V was clipped by 3 bases and J by 3 bases; unmatched bases: 10. CDR1 SGHVT and CDR2 SQSDAQ come from the germline V gene. This CDR3 is 18 amino acids long. CDR3 in amino acids: CASSFVLLAGGSTDTQYF. DNA for the CDR3: TGTGCCAGCAGCTTCGTACTACTAGCGGGGGGATCGACAGATACGCAGTATTTT. The full variable domain, in which reference TRBV7-4 and TRBJ2-3 provide the parts outside the CDR3, is GAGVSQSPRYKVAKRGRDVALRCDSISGHVTLYWYRQTLGQGSEVLTYSQSDAQRDKSGRPSGRFSAERPERSVSTLKIQRTEQGDSAVYLCASSFVLLAGGSTDTQYFGPGTRLTVL.

This clonotype turned up a few times. The CDR3 reads CASSPRLVHTDTQYF. The CDR3 DNA reads TGTGCCAGCAGTCCGAGGCTAGTCCACACAGATACGCAGTATTTT. The rearrangement links TRBV7-9 to TRBJ2-3; no clear D. The V gene lost 6 bases and the J gene lost 2 bases, with 15 bases spanning the gap. The CDR3 is 15 amino acids. The germline V gene has CDR1 SEHNR and CDR2 FQNEAQ (reference sequence).

This sequence joins TRBV6-2 or TRBV6-3 and TRBJ2-7; 7 bases are a match to TRBD1. The CDR3 length is 15 residues. J was trimmed by 3 bases and V by 7 bases; bases with no gene match: 12. CDR1 is MNHEY, CDR2 SVGEGT, per germline. The CDR3 DNA is TGTGCCAGCATGACCGCAGCACAGGGGCTCTACGAGCAGTACGTC. Translation gives CASMTAAQGLYEQYV.

This chain joins TRBV6-4 and TRBJ2-1; D may match TRBD1 or TRBD2 (6 bases each). The V gene lost 9 bases and the J gene lost 12 bases, with 15 bases spanning the gap. Germline CDR1 reads MRHNA; CDR2 reads SNTAGT. The CDR3 loop spans 11 amino acids. CDR3 nucleotides: TGTGCCAGATGGGGGGCGGCCGTGCAGTTCTTC. Translation gives CARWGAAVQFF.

The sample holds a few counts of this clonotype. The chain recombines TRBV4-3 with TRBJ1-1; D remains ambiguous. With 0 bases removed from V and 1 base from J, the gap between germline ends came to 15 bases. CDR3 size: 17 residues. Germline CDR1 is LGHNA and CDR2 is YSLEER. The CDR3 is CASSQDEEGSGNTEAFF. In DNA form, the CDR3 reads TGCGCCAGCAGCCAAGATGAAGAGGGCTCAGGGAACACTGAAGCTTTCTTT.

This clonotype was observed at least ten times. The CDR3 loop reads CASSLDPGGDTQYF. The DNA of the CDR3 is TGCGCCAGCAGCTTGGACCCCGGCGGGGATACGCAGTATTTT. The chain employs TRBV5-1 and TRBJ2-3; D is possibly TRBD2 (5 bases). CDR1 is SGHRS and CDR2 is YFSETQ in the germline V gene. Deletions cut 0 bases from V and 6 bases from J, with 11 bases between. The CDR3 spans 14 residues.

This rearrangement joins TRBV20-1 to TRBJ2-1, with D unclear. This CDR3 has 12 residues. V shed 0 bases and J shed 10 bases, with 10 bases lying between them. Germline CDR1 DFQATT, CDR2 SNEGSKA (reference sequence). The CDR3 sequence: CSARDQDWEQFF. CDR3 DNA: TGCAGTGCTAGAGACCAAGACTGGGAGCAGTTCTTC.

In its sample, this clonotype was seen a few times. V gene TRBV20-1 combines with J gene TRBJ2-5, with a possible D match to TRBD1 (5 bases). The CDR3 has 12 residues. Germline V gene data show CDR1 as DFQATT and CDR2 as SNEGSKA (reference sequence). With 1 base removed from V and 7 bases from J, the gap between germline ends came to 10 bases. The CDR3 protein is CSARAGWGTQYF. CDR3 sequence (DNA): TGCAGTGCTAGAGCAGGGTGGGGGACCCAGTACTTC.

This clonotype was observed a handful of times. The chain uses TRBV7-9 and TRBJ2-6; the D gene is possibly TRBD1 (6 bases). Germline CDR1 is SEHNR and CDR2 is FQNEAQ (reference sequence). The CDR3 length is 17 residues. Trimming took 4 bases from V and 0 from J, leaving 13 bases between them. This chain's CDR3 is CASSSTQDSSGANVLTF. Written as DNA, the CDR3 is TGTGCCAGCAGCTCAACCCAGGACAGCTCTGGGGCCAACGTCCTGACTTTC.

This clonotype has just a few counts. The chain employs TRBV4-2 and TRBJ2-7, with 8 nucleotides matching TRBD1. The CDR3 spans 13 residues. J lost 3 bases, V lost 3 bases, and 1 base had no gene match. CDR1 is LGHNA, CDR2 YNFKEQ, per germline. CDR3 sequence (DNA): TGTGCCAGCAGCCACGGACAGGGCTACGAGCAGTACGTC. Residues: CASSHGQGYEQYV.

This clonotype was detected only a few times. The chain recombines TRBV7-9 with TRBJ2-3; D unresolved. V shed 3 bases and J shed 2 bases, with 12 bases lying between them. The CDR3 has 15 residues. Germline V lookup: CDR1 SEHNR, CDR2 FQNEAQ (reference sequence). CDR3 DNA: TGTGCCAGCAGCTTCGGCCTACTCGCCACAGATACGCAGTATTTT. This codes for CASSFGLLATDTQYF.

The V and J genes are TRBV4-2 and TRBJ2-6; maybe TRBD1 (6 bases). Germline CDR1 and CDR2: LGHNA and YNFKEQ. The CDR3 spans 17 residues. V lost 1 base and J lost 3, with 13 bases in between. The DNA of the CDR3 is TGTGCCAGCAGCCAAGTTCCAGGGGCCGGTGGGGCCAACGTCCTGACTTTC. Its protein product is CASSQVPGAGGANVLTF.

This clonotype was seen a few times. The CDR3 DNA sequence: TGCGCCAGCAGCCAAACAGGGGTATCGTTAGGATACGAGCAGTACTTC. As protein: CASSQTGVSLGYEQYF. J is TRBJ2-7 and V is TRBV4-1, with 7 bases aligning to TRBD1. CDR1 is MGHRA, CDR2 YSYEKL, per germline. CDR3 length: 16 amino acids. The V gene end was trimmed by 2 bases and the J gene end by 4 bases; junction bases not matched to a gene: 11.

The chain employs TRBV12-3 or TRBV12-4 and TRBJ2-5; TRBD2 aligns across 9 bases. This CDR3 has 15 amino acids. After removal of 3 bases from V and 5 bases from J, the junction contained 7 bases not matched to a gene. The CDR3 nucleotides are TGTGCCAGCAGTTTCTGGCGGGGGGGCTCGGAGACCCAGTACTTC. It is translated as CASSFWRGGSETQYF.

This chain joins TRBV6-2 or TRBV6-3 and TRBJ2-7; 7 positions match TRBD1. The CDR3 loop spans 13 amino acids. CDR1 MNHEY and CDR2 SVGEGT come from the germline V gene. V gave up 5 bases and J gave up 6 bases; unmatched junction bases: 7. The CDR3 here is CASSQGTVSEQYV. In DNA form, the CDR3 reads TGTGCCAGCAGTCAAGGGACAGTAAGCGAGCAGTACGTC.

This clonotype appeared a few times. This chain joins TRBV7-2 and TRBJ1-2; D not resolved. V lost 1 base, J lost 4 bases, and 10 bases lay in between. The CDR3 covers 14 residues. CDR1 and CDR2 (germline): SGHTA, FQGNSA. CDR3 DNA sequence: TGTGCCAGCAGCTTAGGGTGGGAACCCTATGGCTACACCTTC. Translated, it gives CASSLGWEPYGYTF.

The chain carries TRBV4-2 and TRBJ1-5; a possible D gene is TRBD1 (5 bases). Germline CDR1 LGHNA, CDR2 YNFKEQ. CDR3 size: 15 residues. V was cut by 0 bases and J by 3 bases, with 9 bases left in between. As DNA, the CDR3 is TGTGCCAGCAGCCAAGATGAGGGACTCAATCAGCCCCAGCATTTT. Encoded protein: CASSQDEGLNQPQHF.

The chain couples TRBV6-6 to TRBJ1-5, with D possibly TRBD1 on 5 matching bases. Trimming removed 2 bases at V and 7 bases at J, with 15 bases between. The CDR3 totals 15 residues. CDR1 and CDR2 from the germline V gene are MNHNY and SVGAGI (reference sequence). The DNA for the CDR3 is TGTGCCAGCAGTTACGGGGGACGGGCAAGCCAGCCCCAGCATTTT. The encoded protein is CASSYGGRASQPQHF.

This sequence joins TRBV7-9 and TRBJ2-7; unclear D gene. The CDR3 has 15 amino acids. Germline V lookup: CDR1 SEHNR, CDR2 FQNEAQ (reference sequence). V lost 3 bases and J 5 bases, leaving 17 bases between the germline ends. This CDR3 is CASSLAASILHEQYF. The CDR3 DNA reads TGTGCCAGCAGCTTGGCGGCCAGCATACTCCACGAGCAGTACTTC.

This chain links TRBV19 with TRBJ2-1; D remains unclear. The CDR3 consists of 13 residues. The germline V gene has CDR1 LNHDA and CDR2 SQIVND (reference sequence). V lost 11 bases and J lost 4, with 15 bases in between. The CDR3 region has the DNA TGTGCCGCTGGGCAGTCCATTTACAATGAGCAGTTCTTC. Translating it yields CAAGQSIYNEQFF.

This clonotype appeared a few times. V is TRBV5-5 and J is TRBJ1-4, with a tentative D call TRBD1 (5 bases). The V end was cut by 2 bases, the J end by 0 bases, with 11 bases between. Germline V gene sequence: CDR1 SGHKS, CDR2 YYEKEE (reference sequence). The CDR3 has 16 residues. CDR3 sequence reads: CASSLATAATNEKLFF. CDR3 coding DNA: TGTGCCAGCAGCTTAGCGACAGCAGCAACTAATGAAAAACTGTTTTTT.